These 6 T cell receptor beta chains share one sample of origin, sequenced in a study of CD8 T cells in ankylosing spondylitis. Whole-study results and caveats: Among TCR beta sequences, a motif of under ten highly homologous variants appeared characteristic of ankylosing spondylitis blood.

Their specific antigens are unknown. Each CDR3 protein is one row after TCRdb ran MiXCR on the 5' RACE reads. The sample gives about 220,000 distinct CDR3 sequences, 5.5% to 7.5% of which show up once; around 14% is in the top ten. The material sequenced was blood, either unsorted or a sorted T cell fraction (not recorded which). These receptors were taken from a male donor with ankylosing spondylitis.

The genes are TRBV11-2 and TRBJ2-2; D is ambiguous. This CDR3 has 15 residues. Deletions cut 5 bases from V and 3 bases from J, with 13 bases between. CDR1 and CDR2 from the germline V gene are SGHAT and FQNNGV. The CDR3 coding sequence is TGTGCCAGCAGCCCTCCCCTCACCTACACCGGGGAGCTGTTTTTT. It codes for CASSPPLTYTGELFF.

This clonotype was seen at least ten times. CDR3 nucleotides: TGTGCCAGCAGCGGGGACTCCTACAATGAGCAGTTCTTC. The encoded protein is CASSGDSYNEQFF. The chain is built from TRBV9 and TRBJ2-1; D is uncertain. The CDR3 runs 13 residues. Germline V gene data show CDR1 as SGDLS and CDR2 as YYNGEE. V lost 3 bases and J lost 0, with 4 bases in between.

This clonotype was observed many times. This chain connects TRBV27 to TRBJ2-7; no clear D gene. CDR1 and CDR2 from the germline V gene are MNHEY and SMNVEV (reference sequence). V lost 5 bases and J lost 7, with 12 bases in between. CDR3 length: 12 residues. CDR3 DNA sequence: TGTGCCAGCAGTCCCCGTGCGGATGAGCAGTACTTC. Its translation is CASSPRADEQYF.

This clonotype was seen repeatedly, ten times or more. This chain links TRBV5-1 with TRBJ1-4; weak D call: TRBD1 (5 bases). CDR3 length: 13 residues. CDR1 SGHRS and CDR2 YFSETQ come from the germline V gene. V was pared by 5 bases and J by 8 bases, with 13 bases between. The CDR3 is CASSPGGFEKLFF. The DNA of the CDR3 is TGCGCCAGCAGTCCCGGGGGATTCGAAAAACTGTTTTTT.

This clonotype has ten or more counts. This chain links TRBV6-5 with TRBJ2-1, with D uncertain. CDR1 and CDR2 from the germline V gene are MNHEY and SVGAGI. Trimming stripped 2 bases from V and 6 bases from J, with 5 bases between. The CDR3 has 12 amino acids. The CDR3 sequence: CASSYGTNEQFF. The DNA for the CDR3 is TGTGCCAGCAGTTACGGTACCAATGAGCAGTTCTTC.

Ten or more counts support this clonotype. V usage is TRBV27 and J usage is TRBJ1-1; D possibly corresponds to TRBD1 (6 bases). This CDR3 is built from 16 residues. Per germline, CDR1 MNHEY and CDR2 SMNVEV (reference sequence). The germline V and J ends were trimmed by 2 bases and 2 bases, with 15 bases remaining between them. The CDR3 sequence is CASSLRGAYGNTEAFF. The DNA of the CDR3 is TGTGCCAGCAGTTTACGGGGGGCGTACGGTAACACTGAAGCTTTCTTT.